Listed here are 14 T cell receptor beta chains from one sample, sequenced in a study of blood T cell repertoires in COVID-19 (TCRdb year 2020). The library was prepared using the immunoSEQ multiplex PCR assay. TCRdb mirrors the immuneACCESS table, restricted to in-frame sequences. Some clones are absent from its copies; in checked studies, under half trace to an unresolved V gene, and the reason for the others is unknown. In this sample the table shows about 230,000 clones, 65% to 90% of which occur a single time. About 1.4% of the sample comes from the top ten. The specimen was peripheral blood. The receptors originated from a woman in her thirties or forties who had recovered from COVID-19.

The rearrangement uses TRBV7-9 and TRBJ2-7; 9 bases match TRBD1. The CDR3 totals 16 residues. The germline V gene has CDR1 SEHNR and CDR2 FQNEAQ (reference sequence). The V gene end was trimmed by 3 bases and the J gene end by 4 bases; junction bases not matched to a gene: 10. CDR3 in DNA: TGTGCCAGCAGCTTGAGGACAGGGGTCGATTATTACGAGCAGTACTTC. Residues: CASSLRTGVDYYEQYF.

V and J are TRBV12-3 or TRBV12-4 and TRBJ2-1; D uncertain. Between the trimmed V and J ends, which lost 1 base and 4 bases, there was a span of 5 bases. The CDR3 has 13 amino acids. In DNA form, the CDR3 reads TGTGCCAGCAGTTTAGGGGCATACAATGAGCAGTTCTTC. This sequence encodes CASSLGAYNEQFF.

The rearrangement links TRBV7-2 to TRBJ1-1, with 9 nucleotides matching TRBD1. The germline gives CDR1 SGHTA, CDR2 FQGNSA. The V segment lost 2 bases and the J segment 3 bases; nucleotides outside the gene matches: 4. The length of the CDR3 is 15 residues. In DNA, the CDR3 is TGTGCCAGCAGCTTATTCCGGGACAGGGACACTGAAGCTTTCTTT. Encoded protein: CASSLFRDRDTEAFF.

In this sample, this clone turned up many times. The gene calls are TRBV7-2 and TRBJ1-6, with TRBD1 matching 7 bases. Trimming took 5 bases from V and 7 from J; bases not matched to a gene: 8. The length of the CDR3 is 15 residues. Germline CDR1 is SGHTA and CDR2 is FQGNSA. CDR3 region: CASSVGTAQNSPLHF. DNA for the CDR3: TGTGCCAGCAGCGTGGGGACAGCTCAAAATTCACCCCTCCACTTT.

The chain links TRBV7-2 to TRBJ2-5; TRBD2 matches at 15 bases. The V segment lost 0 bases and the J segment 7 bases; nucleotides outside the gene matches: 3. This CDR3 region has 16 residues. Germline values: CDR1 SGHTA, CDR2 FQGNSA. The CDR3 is CASSLAKGLAGGTQYF. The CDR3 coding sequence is TGTGCCAGCAGCTTAGCTAAGGGACTAGCGGGGGGGACCCAGTACTTC.

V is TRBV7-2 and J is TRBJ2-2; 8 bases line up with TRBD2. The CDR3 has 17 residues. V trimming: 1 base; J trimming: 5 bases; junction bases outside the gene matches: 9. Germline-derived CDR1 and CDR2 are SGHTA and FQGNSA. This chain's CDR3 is CASSLEGGLDWTGELFF. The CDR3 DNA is TGTGCCAGCAGCTTAGAGGGGGGACTAGATTGGACCGGGGAGCTGTTTTTT.

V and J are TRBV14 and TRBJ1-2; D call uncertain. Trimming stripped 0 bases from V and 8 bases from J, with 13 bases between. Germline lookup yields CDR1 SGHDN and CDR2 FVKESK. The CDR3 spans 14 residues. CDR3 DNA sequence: TGTGCCAGCAGCCAAGATCGCGGAGCTTTGGGCTACACCTTC. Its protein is CASSQDRGALGYTF.

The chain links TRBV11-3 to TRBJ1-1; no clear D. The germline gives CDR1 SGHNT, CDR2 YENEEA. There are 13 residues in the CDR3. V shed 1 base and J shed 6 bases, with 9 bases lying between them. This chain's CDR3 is CASSLVRGAEAFF. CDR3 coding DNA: TGTGCCAGCAGCTTAGTGCGGGGTGCTGAAGCTTTCTTT.

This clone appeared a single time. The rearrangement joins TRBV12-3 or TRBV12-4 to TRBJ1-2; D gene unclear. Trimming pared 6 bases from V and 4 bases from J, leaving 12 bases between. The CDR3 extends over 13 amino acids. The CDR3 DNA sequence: TGTGCCAGCAGGGCCGGGAGCCCCTATGGCTACACCTTC. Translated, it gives CASRAGSPYGYTF.

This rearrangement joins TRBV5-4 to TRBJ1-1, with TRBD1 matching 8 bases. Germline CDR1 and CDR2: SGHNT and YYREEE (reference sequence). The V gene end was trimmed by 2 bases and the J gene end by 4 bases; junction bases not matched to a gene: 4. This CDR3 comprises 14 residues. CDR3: CASSLEQGGTEAFF. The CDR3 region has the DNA TGTGCCAGCAGCTTAGAACAGGGGGGCACTGAAGCTTTCTTT.

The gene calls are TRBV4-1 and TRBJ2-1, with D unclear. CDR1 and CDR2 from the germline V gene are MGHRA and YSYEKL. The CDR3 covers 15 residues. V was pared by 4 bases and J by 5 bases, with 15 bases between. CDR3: CASSPVLGADNEQFF. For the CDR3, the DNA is TGCGCCAGCAGCCCCGTTCTAGGTGCCGACAATGAGCAGTTCTTC.

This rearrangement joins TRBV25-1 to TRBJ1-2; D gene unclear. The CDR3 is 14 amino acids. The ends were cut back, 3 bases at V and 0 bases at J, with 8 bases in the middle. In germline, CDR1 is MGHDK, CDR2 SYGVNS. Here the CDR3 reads CASSESGANYGYTF. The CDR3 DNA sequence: TGTGCCAGCAGTGAGTCCGGAGCTAACTATGGCTACACCTTC.

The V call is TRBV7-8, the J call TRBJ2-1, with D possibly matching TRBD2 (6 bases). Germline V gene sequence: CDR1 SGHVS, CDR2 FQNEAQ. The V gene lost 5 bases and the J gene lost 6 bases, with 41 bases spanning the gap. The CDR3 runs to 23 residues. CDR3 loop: CASSPRRWQTRTGDVLGGNEQFF. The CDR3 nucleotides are TGTGCCAGCAGCCCCCGGAGGTGGCAAACCCGAACGGGTGATGTGTTGGGAGGCAATGAGCAGTTCTTC.

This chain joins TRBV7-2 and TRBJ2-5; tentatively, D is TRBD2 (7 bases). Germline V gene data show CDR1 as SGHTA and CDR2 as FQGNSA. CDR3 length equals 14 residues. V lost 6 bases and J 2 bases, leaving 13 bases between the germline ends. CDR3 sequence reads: CASRRGAGQETQYF. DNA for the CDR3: TGTGCCAGCAGACGGGGGGCCGGGCAAGAGACCCAGTACTTC.